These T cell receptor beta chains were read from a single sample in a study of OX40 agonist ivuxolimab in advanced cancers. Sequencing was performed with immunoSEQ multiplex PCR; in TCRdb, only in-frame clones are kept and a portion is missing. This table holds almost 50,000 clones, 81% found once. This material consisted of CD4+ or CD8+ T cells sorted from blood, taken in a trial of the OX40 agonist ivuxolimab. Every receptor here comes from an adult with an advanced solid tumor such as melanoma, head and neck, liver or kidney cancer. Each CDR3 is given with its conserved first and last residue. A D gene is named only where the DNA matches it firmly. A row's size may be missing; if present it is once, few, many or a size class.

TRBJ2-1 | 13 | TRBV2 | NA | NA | CASSLAVYNEQFF | TGTGCCAGCAGTTTAGCGGTCTACAATGAGCAGTTCTTC
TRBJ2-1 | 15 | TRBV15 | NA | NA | CATSNPPVGSNEQFF | TGTGCCACCAGCAACCCGCCGGTTGGGTCCAATGAGCAGTTCTTC
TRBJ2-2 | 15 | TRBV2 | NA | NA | CASSEAGGATGELFF | TGTGCCAGCAGTGAAGCGGGGGGAGCCACCGGGGAGCTGTTTTTT
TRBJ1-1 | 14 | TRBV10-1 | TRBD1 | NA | CASSQGTGRTEAFF | TGCGCCAGCAGCCAAGGGACAGGGCGTACTGAAGCTTTCTTT
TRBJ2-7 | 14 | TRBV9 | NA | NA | CASSVGLLASEQYF | TGTGCCAGCAGCGTGGGGTTATTAGCGAGCGAGCAGTACTTC
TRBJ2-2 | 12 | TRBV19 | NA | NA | CASSQSTGELFF | TGTGCCAGTAGTCAGTCCACCGGGGAGCTGTTTTTT
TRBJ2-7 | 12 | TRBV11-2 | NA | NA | CASSGGSYEQYF | TGTGCCAGCAGCGGTGGCTCCTACGAGCAGTACTTC
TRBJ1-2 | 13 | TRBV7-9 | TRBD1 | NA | CASSFGTGVGYTF | TGTGCCAGCAGCTTCGGGACAGGGGTTGGCTACACCTTC
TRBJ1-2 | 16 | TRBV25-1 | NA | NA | CASSEISGGVLYGYTF | TGTGCCAGCAGCGAAATATCCGGGGGGGTTCTCTATGGCTACACCTTC
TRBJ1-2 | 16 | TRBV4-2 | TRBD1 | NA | CASSPPGTGVNYGYTF | TGTGCCAGCAGCCCGCCCGGGACAGGTGTAAACTATGGCTACACCTTC
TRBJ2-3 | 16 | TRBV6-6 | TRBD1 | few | CASSLTGGLTTDTQYF | TGTGCCAGCAGTTTGACAGGGGGCCTTACCACAGATACGCAGTATTTT
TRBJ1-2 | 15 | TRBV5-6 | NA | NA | CASSLGRGGNYGYTF | TGTGCCAGCAGCTTGGGTCGGGGGGGCAACTATGGCTACACCTTC
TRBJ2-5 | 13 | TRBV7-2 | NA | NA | CASSADPRETQYF | TGTGCCAGCAGCGCCGACCCCAGGGAGACCCAGTACTTC
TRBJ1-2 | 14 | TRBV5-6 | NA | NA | CASSLAGSNYGYTF | TGTGCCAGCAGCTTGGCAGGCAGTAACTATGGCTACACCTTC
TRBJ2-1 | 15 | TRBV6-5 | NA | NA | CASSYRESGYNEQFF | TGTGCCAGCAGTTACAGGGAATCGGGCTACAATGAGCAGTTCTTC
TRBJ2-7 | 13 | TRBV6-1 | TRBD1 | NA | CASNYRGQYEQYF | TGTGCCAGTAATTACAGGGGGCAATACGAGCAGTACTTC
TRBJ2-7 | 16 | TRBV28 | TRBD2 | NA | CASSTGGTSVVYEQYF | TGTGCCAGCAGTACCGGGGGGACTAGCGTAGTCTACGAGCAGTACTTC
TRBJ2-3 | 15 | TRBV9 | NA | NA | CASSVMDTYTDTQYF | TGTGCCAGCAGCGTCATGGACACCTACACAGATACGCAGTATTTT
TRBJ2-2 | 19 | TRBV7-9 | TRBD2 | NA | CASSVGLAGAQMGTGELFF | TGTGCCAGCAGCGTCGGACTAGCGGGAGCGCAAATGGGGACCGGGGAGCTGTTTTTT
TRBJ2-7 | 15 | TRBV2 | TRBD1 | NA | CASSHPGTGLDEQYF | TGTGCCAGCAGCCATCCCGGGACAGGGTTAGACGAGCAGTACTTC